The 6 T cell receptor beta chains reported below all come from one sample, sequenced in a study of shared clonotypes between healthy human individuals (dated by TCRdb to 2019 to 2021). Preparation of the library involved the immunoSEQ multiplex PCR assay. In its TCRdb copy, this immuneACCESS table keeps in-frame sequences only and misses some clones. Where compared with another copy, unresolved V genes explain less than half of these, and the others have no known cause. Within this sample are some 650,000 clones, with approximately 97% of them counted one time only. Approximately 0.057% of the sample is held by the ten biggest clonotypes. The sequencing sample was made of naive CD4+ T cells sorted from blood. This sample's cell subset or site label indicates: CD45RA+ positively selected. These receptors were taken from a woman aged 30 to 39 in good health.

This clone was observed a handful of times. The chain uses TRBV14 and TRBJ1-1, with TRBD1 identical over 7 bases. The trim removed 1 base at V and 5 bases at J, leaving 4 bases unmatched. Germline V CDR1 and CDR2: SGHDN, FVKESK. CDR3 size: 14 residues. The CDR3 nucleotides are TGTGCCAGCAGCCAAGCAGGGGGGAGGACTGAAGCTTTCTTT. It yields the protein CASSQAGGRTEAFF.

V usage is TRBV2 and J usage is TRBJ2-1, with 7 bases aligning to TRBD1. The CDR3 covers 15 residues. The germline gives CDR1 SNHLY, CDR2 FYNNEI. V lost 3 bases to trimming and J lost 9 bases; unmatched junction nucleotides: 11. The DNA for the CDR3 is TGTGCCAGCAGTGACCGGGACAGATTAGAGGGTGAGCAGTTCTTC. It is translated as CASSDRDRLEGEQFF.

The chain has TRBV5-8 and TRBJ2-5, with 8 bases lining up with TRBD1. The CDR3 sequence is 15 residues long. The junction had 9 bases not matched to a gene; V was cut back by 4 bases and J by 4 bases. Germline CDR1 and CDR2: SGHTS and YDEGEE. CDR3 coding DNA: TGTGCCAGCAGCCAGCCGGGACAGGTCCGAGAGACCCAGTACTTC. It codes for CASSQPGQVRETQYF.

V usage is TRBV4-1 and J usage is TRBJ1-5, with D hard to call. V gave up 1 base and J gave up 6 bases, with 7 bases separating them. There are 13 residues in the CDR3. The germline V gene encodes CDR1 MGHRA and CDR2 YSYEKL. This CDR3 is CASSQVGSQPQHF. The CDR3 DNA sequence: TGCGCCAGCAGCCAAGTGGGGAGTCAGCCCCAGCATTTT.

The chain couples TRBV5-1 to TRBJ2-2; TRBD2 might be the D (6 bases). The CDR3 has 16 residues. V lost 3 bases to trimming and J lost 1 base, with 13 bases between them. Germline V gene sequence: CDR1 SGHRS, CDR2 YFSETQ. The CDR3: CASSSNGGWNTGELFF. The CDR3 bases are TGCGCCAGCAGCTCAAACGGGGGATGGAACACCGGGGAGCTGTTTTTT.

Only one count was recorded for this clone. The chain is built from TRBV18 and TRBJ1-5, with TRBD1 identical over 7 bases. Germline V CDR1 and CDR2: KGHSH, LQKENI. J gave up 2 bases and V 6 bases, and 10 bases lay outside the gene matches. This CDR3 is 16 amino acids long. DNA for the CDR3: TGTGCCAGCTCCCTCGACAGGGACCGGGGCAATCAGCCCCAGCATTTT. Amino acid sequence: CASSLDRDRGNQPQHF.